The entry that follows covers one T cell receptor beta chain sequence. As yet, its antigen is unknown. Assay: immunoSEQ multiplex PCR; the TCRdb copy retains only in-frame clones and omits some. Of fewer than 55,000 clones in the sample, roughly 70% were seen once. The entry originates in a study of vaccination effects on CD4 cells after COVID-19. At the end of roughly 9 days of culture, CD4+ T cells were isolated. The cohort was immunized with two doses of either the BNT162b2 or mRNA-1273 vaccine. Half the medium was swapped for IL-2 medium on days 3 and 7. This CDR3 has 15 amino acids. V shed 0 bases and J shed 4 bases, with 13 bases lying between them. Per germline, CDR1 SGHNT and CDR2 YYREEE (reference sequence).

This specimen was CD4+ T cells from PBMCs cultured without peptide, taken after COVID-19 vaccination. The sequence was obtained from a human donor who received a COVID-19 vaccine. The chain employs TRBV5-4 and TRBJ1-1; D perhaps matches TRBD1 (5 bases). CDR3 coding DNA: TGTGCCAGCAGCTTGGGTATGGGGGATTTCACTGAAGCTTTCTTT. Its protein product is CASSLGMGDFTEAFF.